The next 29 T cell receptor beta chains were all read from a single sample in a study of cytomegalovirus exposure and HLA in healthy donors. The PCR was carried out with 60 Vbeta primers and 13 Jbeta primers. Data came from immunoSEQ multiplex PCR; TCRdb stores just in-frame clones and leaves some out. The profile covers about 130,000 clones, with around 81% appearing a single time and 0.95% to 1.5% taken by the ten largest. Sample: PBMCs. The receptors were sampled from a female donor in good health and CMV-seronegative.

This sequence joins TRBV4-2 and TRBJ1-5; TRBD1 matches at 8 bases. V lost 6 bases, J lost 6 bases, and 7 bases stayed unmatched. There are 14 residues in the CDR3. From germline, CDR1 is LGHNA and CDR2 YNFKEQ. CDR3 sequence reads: CASSQGQASQPQHF. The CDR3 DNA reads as TGTGCCAGCAGTCAGGGACAGGCGAGTCAGCCCCAGCATTTT.

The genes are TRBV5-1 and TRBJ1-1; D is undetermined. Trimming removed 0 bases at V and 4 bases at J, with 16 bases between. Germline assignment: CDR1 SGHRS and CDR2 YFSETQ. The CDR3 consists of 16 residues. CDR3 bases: TGCGCCAGCAGCTTGGTGGCAGGCTCGGTGGGCACTGAAGCTTTCTTT. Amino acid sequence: CASSLVAGSVGTEAFF.

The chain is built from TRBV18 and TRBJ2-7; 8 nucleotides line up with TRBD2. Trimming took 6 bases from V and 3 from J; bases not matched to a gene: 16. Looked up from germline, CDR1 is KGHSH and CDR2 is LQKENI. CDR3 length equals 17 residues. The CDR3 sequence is CASSSRAPAGGDYEQYF. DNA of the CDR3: TGTGCCAGCTCCTCGAGGGCCCCCGCGGGGGGTGACTACGAGCAGTACTTC.

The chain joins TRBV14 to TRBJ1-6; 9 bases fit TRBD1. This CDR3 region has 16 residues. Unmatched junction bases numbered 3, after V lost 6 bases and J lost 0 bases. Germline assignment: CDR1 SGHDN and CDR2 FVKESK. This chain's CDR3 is CASRGQGGSYNSPLHF. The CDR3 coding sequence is TGTGCCAGCAGGGGACAGGGAGGCTCCTATAATTCACCCCTCCACTTT.

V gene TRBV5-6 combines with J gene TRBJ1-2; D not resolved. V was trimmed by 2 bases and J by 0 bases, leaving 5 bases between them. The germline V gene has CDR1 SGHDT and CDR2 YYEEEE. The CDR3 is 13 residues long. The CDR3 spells CASSFVSNYGYTF. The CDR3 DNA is TGTGCCAGCAGCTTCGTCTCTAACTATGGCTACACCTTC.

The CDR3 here is CASSASGVSYNSPLHF. DNA of the CDR3: TGTGCCAGCAGCGCTTCCGGGGTCTCCTATAATTCACCCCTCCACTTT. The genes are TRBV9 and TRBJ1-6; D ambiguous. V shed 3 bases and J shed 0 bases, with 10 bases lying between them. The CDR3 is 16 residues long. From germline, CDR1 is SGDLS and CDR2 YYNGEE.

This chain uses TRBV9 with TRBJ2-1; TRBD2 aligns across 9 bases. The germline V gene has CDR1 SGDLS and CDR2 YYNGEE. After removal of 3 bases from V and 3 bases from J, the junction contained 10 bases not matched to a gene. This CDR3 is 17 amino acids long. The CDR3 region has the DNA TGTGCCAGCAGCGGCCAAGGCGGGAGGGCTAACTACAATGAGCAGTTCTTC. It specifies CASSGQGGRANYNEQFF.

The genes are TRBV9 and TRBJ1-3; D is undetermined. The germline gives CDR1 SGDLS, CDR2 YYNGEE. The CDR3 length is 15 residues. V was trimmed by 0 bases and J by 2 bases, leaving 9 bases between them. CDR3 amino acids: CASSVGGLAGNTIYF. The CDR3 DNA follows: TGTGCCAGCAGCGTAGGTGGCCTAGCTGGAAACACCATATATTTT.

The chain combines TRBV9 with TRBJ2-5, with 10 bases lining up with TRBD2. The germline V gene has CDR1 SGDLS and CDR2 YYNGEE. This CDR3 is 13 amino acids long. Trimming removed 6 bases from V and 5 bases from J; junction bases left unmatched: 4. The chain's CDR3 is CASTSGGSETQYF. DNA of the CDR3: TGTGCCAGCACTAGCGGGGGATCCGAGACCCAGTACTTC. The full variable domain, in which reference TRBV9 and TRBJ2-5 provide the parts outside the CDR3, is DSGVTQTPKHLITATGQRVTLRCSPRSGDLSVYWYQQSLDQGLQFLIQYYNGEERAKGNILERFSAQQFPDLHSELNLSSLELGDSALYFCASTSGGSETQYFGPGTRLLVL.

The CDR3 spells CASSPRHGQETQYF. The DNA for the CDR3 is TGTGCCAGCAGCCCACGACATGGCCAAGAGACCCAGTACTTC. The rearrangement links TRBV7-3 to TRBJ2-5; the D is unclear. The length of the CDR3 is 14 residues. Trimming removed 5 bases at V and 1 base at J, with 11 bases between. CDR1 is SGHTA, CDR2 FQGTGA, per germline.

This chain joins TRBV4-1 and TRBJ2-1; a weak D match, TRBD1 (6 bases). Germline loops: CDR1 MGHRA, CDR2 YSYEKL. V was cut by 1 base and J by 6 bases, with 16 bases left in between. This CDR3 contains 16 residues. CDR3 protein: CASSQATGPGVNEQFF. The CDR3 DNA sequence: TGCGCCAGCAGCCAAGCTACGGGGCCAGGGGTCAATGAGCAGTTCTTC.

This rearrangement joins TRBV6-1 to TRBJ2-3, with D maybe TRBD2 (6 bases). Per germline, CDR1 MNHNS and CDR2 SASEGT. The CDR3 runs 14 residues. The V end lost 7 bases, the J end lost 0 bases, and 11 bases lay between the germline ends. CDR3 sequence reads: CASNAGFSTDTQYF. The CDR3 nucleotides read TGTGCCAGCAATGCGGGGTTTAGCACAGATACGCAGTATTTT.

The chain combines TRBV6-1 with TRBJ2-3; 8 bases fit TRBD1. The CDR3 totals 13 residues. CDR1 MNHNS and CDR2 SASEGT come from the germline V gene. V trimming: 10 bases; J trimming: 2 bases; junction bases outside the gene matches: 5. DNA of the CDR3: TGTGCCATCGGGGACAGGCCCACAGATACGCAGTATTTT. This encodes CAIGDRPTDTQYF.

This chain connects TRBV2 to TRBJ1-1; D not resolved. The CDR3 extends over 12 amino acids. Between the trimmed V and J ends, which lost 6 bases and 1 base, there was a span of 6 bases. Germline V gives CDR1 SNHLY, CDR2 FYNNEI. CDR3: CASRQWNTEAFF. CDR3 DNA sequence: TGTGCCAGCAGACAGTGGAACACTGAAGCTTTCTTT.

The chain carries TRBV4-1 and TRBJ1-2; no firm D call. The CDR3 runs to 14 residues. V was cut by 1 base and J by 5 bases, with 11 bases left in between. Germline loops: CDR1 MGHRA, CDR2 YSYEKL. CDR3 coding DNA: TGCGCCAGCAGCCAAGCTCAGATATATTATGGCTACACCTTC. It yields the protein CASSQAQIYYGYTF.

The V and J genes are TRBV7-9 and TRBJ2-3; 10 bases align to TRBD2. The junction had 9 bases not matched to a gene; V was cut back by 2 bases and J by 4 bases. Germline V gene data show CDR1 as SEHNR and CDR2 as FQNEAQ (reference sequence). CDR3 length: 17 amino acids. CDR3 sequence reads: CASSLSRGSGGSDTQYF. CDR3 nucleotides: TGTGCCAGCAGCTTAAGTCGGGGTAGCGGGGGGTCAGATACGCAGTATTTT. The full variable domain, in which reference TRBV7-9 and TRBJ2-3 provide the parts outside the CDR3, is DTGVSQNPRHKITKRGQNVTFRCDPISEHNRLYWYRQTLGQGPEFLTYFQNEAQLEKSRLLSDRFSAERPKGSFSTLEIQRTEQGDSAMYLCASSLSRGSGGSDTQYFGPGTRLTVL.

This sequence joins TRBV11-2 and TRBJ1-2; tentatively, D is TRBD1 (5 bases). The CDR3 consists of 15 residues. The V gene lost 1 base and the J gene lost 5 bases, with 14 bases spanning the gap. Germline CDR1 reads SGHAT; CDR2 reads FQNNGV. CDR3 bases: TGTGCCAGCAGCTTAGGAGGGGCGGGGGATTATGGCTACACCTTC. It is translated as CASSLGGAGDYGYTF.

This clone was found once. The chain's CDR3 is CASSYLAGDIDEQFF. The CDR3 DNA is TGTGCCAGCAGTTACCTAGCGGGAGACATCGATGAGCAGTTCTTC. The chain is built from TRBV27 and TRBJ2-1; TRBD2 matches at 10 bases. The CDR3 sequence is 15 residues long. Per germline, CDR1 MNHEY and CDR2 SMNVEV (reference sequence). V lost 4 bases and J lost 8; bases outside the gene matches: 8.

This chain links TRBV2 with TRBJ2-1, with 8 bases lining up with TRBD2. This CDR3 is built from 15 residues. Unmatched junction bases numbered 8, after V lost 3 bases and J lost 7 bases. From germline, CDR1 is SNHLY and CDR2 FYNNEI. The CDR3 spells CASSDLAGVWNEQFF. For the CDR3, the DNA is TGTGCCAGCAGTGACCTAGCGGGCGTCTGGAATGAGCAGTTCTTC.

CDR3 region: CASSLVGLAISVGETQYF. For the CDR3, the DNA is TGTGCCAGCAGCTTAGTAGGACTAGCGATCTCGGTTGGAGAGACCCAGTACTTC. This chain joins TRBV7-2 and TRBJ2-5; 9 bases agree with TRBD2. CDR1 and CDR2 (germline): SGHTA, FQGNSA. The CDR3 contains 18 residues. V was clipped by 1 base and J by 4 bases; unmatched bases: 13.

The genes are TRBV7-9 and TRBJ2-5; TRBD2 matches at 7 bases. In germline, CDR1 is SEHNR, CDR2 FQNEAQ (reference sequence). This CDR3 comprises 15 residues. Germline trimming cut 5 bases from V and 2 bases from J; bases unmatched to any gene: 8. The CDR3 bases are TGTGCCAGCAGCATTAGACTAGCCGGGCAAGAGACCCAGTACTTC. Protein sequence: CASSIRLAGQETQYF.

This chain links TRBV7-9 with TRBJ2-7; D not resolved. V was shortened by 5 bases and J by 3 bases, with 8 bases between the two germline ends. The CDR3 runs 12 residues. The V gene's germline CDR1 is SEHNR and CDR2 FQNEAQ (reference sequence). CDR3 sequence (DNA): TGTGCCAGCAGCGTCGACTTCTACGAGCAGTACTTC. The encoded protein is CASSVDFYEQYF. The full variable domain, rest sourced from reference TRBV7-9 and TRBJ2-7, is DTGVSQNPRHKITKRGQNVTFRCDPISEHNRLYWYRQTLGQGPEFLTYFQNEAQLEKSRLLSDRFSAERPKGSFSTLEIQRTEQGDSAMYLCASSVDFYEQYFGPGTRLTVT.

Here the CDR3 reads CASSLAQGGRTNNEQFF. The CDR3, as DNA: TGTGCCAGCAGCTTAGCGCAGGGCGGGAGGACCAACAATGAGCAGTTCTTC. V and J are TRBV7-9 and TRBJ2-1, with 8 nucleotides matching TRBD2. This CDR3 contains 17 residues. Germline V CDR1 and CDR2: SEHNR, FQNEAQ (reference sequence). With V trimmed by 0 bases and J by 5 bases, 9 bases remained unmatched.

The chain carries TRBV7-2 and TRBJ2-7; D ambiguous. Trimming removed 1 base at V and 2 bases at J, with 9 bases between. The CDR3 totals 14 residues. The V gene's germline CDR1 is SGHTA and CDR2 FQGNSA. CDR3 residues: CASSLDYATYEQYF. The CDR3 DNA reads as TGTGCCAGCAGCTTAGATTACGCTACCTACGAGCAGTACTTC.

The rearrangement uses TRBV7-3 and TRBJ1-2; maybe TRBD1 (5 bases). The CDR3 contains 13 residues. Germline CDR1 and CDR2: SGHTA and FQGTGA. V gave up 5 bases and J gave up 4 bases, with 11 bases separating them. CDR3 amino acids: CASSIQASYGYTF. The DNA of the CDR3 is TGTGCCAGCAGCATACAGGCTTCCTATGGCTACACCTTC.

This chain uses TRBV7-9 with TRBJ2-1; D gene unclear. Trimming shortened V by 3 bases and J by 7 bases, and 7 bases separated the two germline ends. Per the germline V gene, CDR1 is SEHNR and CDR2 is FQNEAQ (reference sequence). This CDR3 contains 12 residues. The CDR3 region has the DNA TGTGCCAGCAGCTTTGGAGATAATGAGCAGTTCTTC. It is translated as CASSFGDNEQFF.

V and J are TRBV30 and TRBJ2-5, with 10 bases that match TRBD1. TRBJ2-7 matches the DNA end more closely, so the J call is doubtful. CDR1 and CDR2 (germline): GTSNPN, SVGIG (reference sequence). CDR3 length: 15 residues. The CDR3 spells CAWSGSGTGAYEQYF. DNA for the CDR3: TGTGCCTGGAGTGGCTCCGGGACAGGGGCCTACGAGCAGTACTTC.

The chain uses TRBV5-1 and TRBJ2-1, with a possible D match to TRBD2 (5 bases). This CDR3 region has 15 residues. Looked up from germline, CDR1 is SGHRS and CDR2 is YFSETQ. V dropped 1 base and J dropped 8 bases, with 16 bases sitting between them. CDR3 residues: CASSLMREVDYEQFF. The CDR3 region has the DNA TGCGCCAGCAGCTTGATGAGGGAAGTTGATTATGAGCAGTTCTTC.

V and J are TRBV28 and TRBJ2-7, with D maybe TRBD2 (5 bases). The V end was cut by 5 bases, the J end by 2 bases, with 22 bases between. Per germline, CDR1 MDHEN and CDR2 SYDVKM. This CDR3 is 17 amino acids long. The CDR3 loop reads CASSPEGERIPPYEQYF. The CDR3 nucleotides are TGTGCCAGCAGTCCAGAGGGTGAGCGGATACCACCCTACGAGCAGTACTTC.